What follows is one T cell receptor (beta chain) and its context. The antigen is not known. The record originates from a study of T-cell memory formation after mild COVID-19. Looking at the study overall: In these data, TCR clusters were largely donor specific.

MiXCR, run by TCRdb on the 5' RACE reads, gives a single entry per CDR3 protein. The sample has around 340,000 distinct CDR3 sequences, 15% to 20% seen once. The length of the CDR3 is 18 residues. CDR1 is SGHTA and CDR2 is FQGNSA in the germline V gene. V shed 5 bases, J shed 2 bases, and the junction held 15 bases outside the gene matches. Whole-study results and caveats: Cross-reactive memory apparently joined, as some responding clones appeared in pre-infection memory. Mostly located in CM and EM were contracting CD4+ clones, with contracting CD8+ clones located in EMRA.

Specimen: PBMCs or a T cell subset sorted from them (not recorded which). The TCR originated in a man aged 18 to 29 who had mild COVID-19 (a few samples of this study predate the infection). Cell type and time point are not known. The chain joins TRBV7-2 to TRBJ2-3; 8 nucleotides align to TRBD2. The CDR3 DNA sequence: TGTGCCAGCAGCACCCCTGGGGCGGGGGGCCGGGTCACAGATACGCAGTATTTT. Its protein product is CASSTPGAGGRVTDTQYF. Variable domain in full (rest from reference TRBV7-2 and TRBJ2-3): GAGVSQSPSNKVTEKGKDVELRCDPISGHTALYWYRQSLGQGLEFLIYFQGNSAPDKSGLPSDRFSAERTGGSVSTLTIQRTQQEDSAVYLCASSTPGAGGRVTDTQYFGPGTRLTVL.